Shown below are 27 T cell receptor beta chains from a single sample sequenced in a study of follicular helper T cells after annual influenza vaccination. The time point here: 2015-2016 season, 7 days after influenza vaccination. Produced via immunoSEQ multiplex PCR; TCRdb's table is partial and in-frame only. The sample holds some 9,300 clones, roughly 80% seen once. The sample in question was CXCR5+ CD38- circulating T follicular helper cells from blood, obtained 7 days after influenza vaccination. Subset of the sample: circulating Tfh, non-naive CD4+CXCR5+PD-1+ (ICOS+CD38+ or ICOS-CD38-). These receptors all come from an adult who received the influenza vaccine.

The chain has TRBV30 and TRBJ1-2; D is unresolved. CDR3 length: 15 residues. V lost 5 bases and J lost 8, with 24 bases in between. Germline V lookup: CDR1 GTSNPN, CDR2 SVGIG (reference sequence). The CDR3 coding sequence is TGTGCCTGGTCATGGAGTCTTCGGCTTCCTGGCGGCTACACCTTC. Translating it yields CAWSWSLRLPGGYTF.

The gene calls are TRBV6-5 and TRBJ2-1; D is unclear. The ends were cut back, 2 bases at V and 5 bases at J, with 7 bases in the middle. CDR1 and CDR2 (germline): MNHEY, SVGAGI. The CDR3 is 13 residues long. The CDR3 here is CASSYTIHNEQFF. In nucleotides, the CDR3 is TGTGCCAGCAGTTACACGATACACAATGAGCAGTTCTTC.

The chain is built from TRBV28 and TRBJ2-5; D perhaps matches TRBD1 (6 bases). The CDR3 runs to 13 residues. V lost 8 bases to trimming and J lost 4 bases, with 14 bases between them. CDR1 is MDHEN, CDR2 SYDVKM, per germline. The CDR3 region has the DNA TGTGCCAGCGTCCGAGGGGGAACAGAGACCCAGTACTTC. Encoded protein: CASVRGGTETQYF.

V gene TRBV28 combines with J gene TRBJ2-3; D perhaps matches TRBD2 (6 bases). The V end was cut by 2 bases, the J end by 6 bases, with 12 bases between. CDR3 length: 14 residues. CDR1 and CDR2 (germline): MDHEN, SYDVKM. CDR3: CASSLQPSADTQYF. CDR3 sequence (DNA): TGTGCCAGCAGTTTACAGCCTAGCGCTGATACGCAGTATTTT. The whole variable domain, remainder taken from reference TRBV28 and TRBJ2-3, is DVKVTQSSRYLVKRTGEKVFLECVQDMDHENMFWYRQDPGLGLRLIYFSYDVKMKEKGDIPEGYSVSREKKERFSLILESASTNQTSMYLCASSLQPSADTQYFGPGTRLTVL.

This chain uses TRBV11-3 with TRBJ2-1; D not resolved. There are 13 residues in the CDR3. Per germline, CDR1 SGHNT and CDR2 YENEEA. The V gene lost 4 bases and the J gene lost 10 bases, with 14 bases spanning the gap. The CDR3 loop is CASSSYLYGEQFF. The CDR3 DNA reads TGTGCCAGCAGCTCCTACCTCTACGGGGAGCAGTTCTTC.

The chain employs TRBV7-9 and TRBJ2-1; D call uncertain. There are 16 residues in the CDR3. Trimming took off 2 bases at V and 0 bases at J, with 11 bases between the two ends. Germline V gene sequence: CDR1 SEHNR, CDR2 FQNEAQ (reference sequence). The CDR3 loop is CASSLRQASSYNEQFF. As DNA, the CDR3 is TGTGCCAGCAGCTTACGGCAGGCGAGCTCCTACAATGAGCAGTTCTTC.

A few counts support this clone. This chain joins TRBV6-6 and TRBJ2-1; TRBD1 matches 9 bases. V shed 7 bases and J 7 bases; nucleotides not matched to a gene: 11. The germline CDR1 and CDR2 sequences are MNHNY and SVGAGI (reference sequence). The CDR3 is 15 amino acids. The CDR3 DNA follows: TGTGCCAGCACCCTGGAGGGACAGGGTGAGAATGAGCAGTTCTTC. Protein sequence: CASTLEGQGENEQFF.

The chain recombines TRBV18 with TRBJ1-4; D unclear. Per the germline V gene, CDR1 is KGHSH and CDR2 is LQKENI. The V end lost 2 bases, the J end lost 8 bases, and 3 bases lay between the germline ends. The CDR3 extends over 11 amino acids. The CDR3 region is CASSPKEKLFF. CDR3 nucleotides: TGTGCCAGCTCACCAAAAGAAAAACTGTTTTTT.

The chain joins TRBV18 to TRBJ2-4, with unresolved D. The length of the CDR3 is 11 residues. The germline CDR1 and CDR2 sequences are KGHSH and LQKENI. V lost 3 bases to trimming and J lost 8 bases, with 5 bases between them. CDR3 DNA: TGTGCCAGCTCACCGGCGGACATTCAGTACTTC. Protein: CASSPADIQYF.

The chain combines TRBV5-4 with TRBJ1-2; 9 bases match TRBD1. Trimming cost V 2 bases and J 4 bases; bases outside gene matches: 6. The CDR3 consists of 15 residues. Germline V gene lookup returns CDR1 SGHNT and CDR2 YYREEE (reference sequence). CDR3 coding DNA: TGTGCCAGCAGCTTTGGACAGGGGACAACCTATGGCTACACCTTC. Protein sequence: CASSFGQGTTYGYTF.

J is TRBJ1-1 and V is TRBV10-2, with D maybe TRBD1 (5 bases). Germline CDR1 and CDR2: WSHSY and SAAADI. This CDR3 contains 14 residues. The germline V and J ends were trimmed by 5 bases and 2 bases, with 12 bases remaining between them. The CDR3 DNA sequence: TGCGCCAGCAGTCAAGGGACCGTCAACACTGAAGCTTTCTTT. Protein product: CASSQGTVNTEAFF.

The gene calls are TRBV19 and TRBJ2-7; tentatively, D is TRBD2 (6 bases). V lost 6 bases to trimming and J lost 4 bases, with 13 bases between them. Germline V gene data show CDR1 as LNHDA and CDR2 as SQIVND (reference sequence). This CDR3 has 13 amino acids. CDR3: CASSHGGLYEQYF. CDR3 in DNA: TGTGCCAGTAGCCACGGGGGTCTGTACGAGCAGTACTTC.

There are a few counts of this clone. V is TRBV6-1 and J is TRBJ1-2, with D hard to call. Germline values: CDR1 MNHNS, CDR2 SASEGT. CDR3 length: 14 residues. Trimming stripped 2 bases from V and 4 bases from J, with 11 bases between. The CDR3 DNA reads as TGTGCCAGCAGTGAACTTACAGCGGCCTATGGCTACACCTTC. Amino acid sequence: CASSELTAAYGYTF.

V and J are TRBV9 and TRBJ1-1; D perhaps matches TRBD1 (6 bases). The V end lost 3 bases, the J end lost 8 bases, and 14 bases lay between the germline ends. The CDR3 spans 13 residues. CDR1 is SGDLS, CDR2 YYNGEE, per germline. CDR3 DNA: TGTGCCAGCAGCGCCGGTCGGGGGCGCGAAGCTTTCTTT. It specifies CASSAGRGREAFF.

This clone was recorded a few times. This sequence joins TRBV7-9 and TRBJ1-6; 7 bases are shared with TRBD1. The CDR3 is 14 amino acids. In germline, CDR1 is SEHNR, CDR2 FQNEAQ (reference sequence). Unmatched junction bases numbered 2, after V lost 1 base and J lost 8 bases. The CDR3 bases are TGTGCCAGCAGCTTAGAAGGGGGCCATTCACCCCTCCACTTT. This encodes CASSLEGGHSPLHF.

As DNA, the CDR3 is TGCGCCAGCAGCTTGGAAGGCTATGGCTACACCTTC. Its translation: CASSLEGYGYTF. The V gene is TRBV5-1, the J gene TRBJ1-2, with no clear D. The germline CDR1 and CDR2 sequences are SGHRS and YFSETQ. Deletions cut 0 bases from V and 4 bases from J, with 4 bases between. This CDR3 comprises 12 residues.

This clone was observed a single time. The chain is built from TRBV14 and TRBJ2-7; D is perhaps TRBD1 (5 bases). Germline lookup yields CDR1 SGHDN and CDR2 FVKESK. The CDR3 length is 12 residues. The germline V and J ends were trimmed by 4 bases and 4 bases, with 8 bases remaining between them. CDR3: CASSPHRYEQYF. In nucleotides, the CDR3 is TGTGCCAGCAGCCCGCACAGGTACGAGCAGTACTTC.

CDR3: CAISETPENEKLFF. DNA of the CDR3: TGTGCCATCAGTGAGACCCCAGAGAATGAAAAACTGTTTTTT. V gene TRBV10-3 combines with J gene TRBJ1-4; D is unresolved. The CDR3 totals 14 residues. CDR1 and CDR2 (germline): ENHRY, SYGVKD. V lost 2 bases and J 5 bases, leaving 9 bases between the germline ends.

This clone was seen more than once but under ten times. This sequence joins TRBV7-9 and TRBJ2-7, with a weak D call TRBD2 (6 bases). The CDR3 is made up of 12 amino acids. Trimming pared 5 bases from V and 4 bases from J, leaving 9 bases between. Germline loops: CDR1 SEHNR, CDR2 FQNEAQ (reference sequence). CDR3 in amino acids: CASSPSEYEQYF. The DNA for the CDR3 is TGTGCCAGCAGCCCTAGCGAATACGAGCAGTACTTC.

This chain connects TRBV27 to TRBJ1-5, with TRBD1 matching 8 bases. Losses at the gene ends were 2 bases for V and 4 bases for J; bases not matched to a gene: 4. The CDR3 is made up of 15 amino acids. Germline V gene data show CDR1 as MNHEY and CDR2 as SMNVEV (reference sequence). CDR3 sequence reads: CASSLMGQDNQPQHF. The CDR3 DNA follows: TGTGCCAGCAGTTTAATGGGACAGGATAATCAGCCCCAGCATTTT.

For the CDR3, the DNA is TGCGCCAGCCGAACACTAGCGGGGGGGTTAGTGGATGAGCAGTTCTTC. Protein product: CASRTLAGGLVDEQFF. V gene TRBV5-1 combines with J gene TRBJ2-1; 13 bases line up with TRBD2. The CDR3 runs 16 residues. Germline V gene data show CDR1 as SGHRS and CDR2 as YFSETQ. J was trimmed by 8 bases and V by 7 bases; bases with no gene match: 12.

V usage is TRBV7-6 and J usage is TRBJ2-2; D ambiguous. The CDR3 contains 16 residues. Germline CDR1 is SGHVS and CDR2 is FNYEAQ. Trimming left V 1 base short and J 2 bases short, with 11 bases between. The CDR3, as DNA: TGTGCCAGCAGCTTAGAGGCTCATTCAAACACCGGGGAGCTGTTTTTT. This sequence encodes CASSLEAHSNTGELFF.

CDR3: CASSLEVGGGAGNEQFF. The CDR3 coding sequence is TGTGCCAGCAGCTTGGAAGTCGGCGGGGGGGCGGGCAATGAGCAGTTCTTC. V is TRBV5-4 and J is TRBJ2-1; 9 positions agree with TRBD2. The CDR3 has 17 residues. The V gene end was trimmed by 0 bases and the J gene end by 6 bases; junction bases not matched to a gene: 10. CDR1 is SGHNT, CDR2 YYREEE, per germline (reference sequence).

The chain combines TRBV9 with TRBJ2-1, with TRBD1 matching over 11 bases. Per germline, CDR1 SGDLS and CDR2 YYNGEE. This CDR3 has 16 residues. V lost 5 bases and J lost 6; bases outside the gene matches: 10. In DNA, the CDR3 is TGTGCCAGCAGTATAGTCACCGGGACAGGGGGCAATGAGCAGTTCTTC. This translates into CASSIVTGTGGNEQFF.

This sequence joins TRBV7-8 and TRBJ1-5, with no clear D. Germline V CDR1 and CDR2: SGHVS, FQNEAQ. Trimming took off 5 bases at V and 5 bases at J, with 13 bases between the two ends. This CDR3 contains 14 residues. In nucleotides, the CDR3 is TGTGCCAGCAGCACCCGACCTGGAGATCAGCCCCAGCATTTT. It is translated as CASSTRPGDQPQHF.

V gene TRBV5-1 combines with J gene TRBJ1-6; maybe TRBD1 (6 bases). The CDR3 runs 14 residues. The germline V gene has CDR1 SGHRS and CDR2 YFSETQ. V was shortened by 2 bases and J by 8 bases, with 11 bases between the two germline ends. For the CDR3, the DNA is TGCGCCAGCAGCTTCGACAGGCAGTATTCACCCCTCCACTTT. Its translation is CASSFDRQYSPLHF.

The rearrangement joins TRBV5-1 to TRBJ2-1; TRBD1 matches 9 bases. Trimming cost V 4 bases and J 4 bases; bases outside gene matches: 9. CDR3 length: 16 amino acids. Germline V lookup: CDR1 SGHRS, CDR2 YFSETQ. This chain's CDR3 is CASSGATGGEYNEQFF. The CDR3 nucleotides are TGCGCCAGCAGCGGAGCCACAGGGGGCGAATACAATGAGCAGTTCTTC. The variable domain in full, completed from reference TRBV5-1 and TRBJ2-1, reads KAGVTQTPRYLIKTRGQQVTLSCSPISGHRSVSWYQQTPGQGLQFLFEYFSETQRNKGNFPGRFSGRQFSNSRSEMNVSTLELGDSALYLCASSGATGGEYNEQFFGPGTRLTVL.